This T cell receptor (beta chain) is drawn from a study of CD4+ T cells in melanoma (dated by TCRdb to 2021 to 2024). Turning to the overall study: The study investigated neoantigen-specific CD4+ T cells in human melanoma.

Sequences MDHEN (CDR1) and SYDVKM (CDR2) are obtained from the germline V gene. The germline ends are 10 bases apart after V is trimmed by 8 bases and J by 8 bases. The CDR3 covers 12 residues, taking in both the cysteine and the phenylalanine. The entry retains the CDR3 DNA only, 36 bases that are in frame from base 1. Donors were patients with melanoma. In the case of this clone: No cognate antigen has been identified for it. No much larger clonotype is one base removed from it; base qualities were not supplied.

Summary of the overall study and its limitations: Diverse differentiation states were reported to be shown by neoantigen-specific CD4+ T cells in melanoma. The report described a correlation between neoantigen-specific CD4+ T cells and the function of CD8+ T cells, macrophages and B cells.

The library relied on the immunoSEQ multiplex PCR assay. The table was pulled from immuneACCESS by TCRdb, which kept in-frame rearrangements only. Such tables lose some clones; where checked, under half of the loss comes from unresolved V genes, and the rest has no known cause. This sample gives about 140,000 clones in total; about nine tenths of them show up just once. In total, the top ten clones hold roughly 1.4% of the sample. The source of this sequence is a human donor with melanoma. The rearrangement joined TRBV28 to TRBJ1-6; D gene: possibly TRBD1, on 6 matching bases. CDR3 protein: CASLGGYSPLHF. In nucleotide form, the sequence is TGTGCCAGCTTAGGGGGGTATTCACCCCTCCACTTT. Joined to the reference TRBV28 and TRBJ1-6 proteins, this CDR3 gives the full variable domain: DVKVTQSSRYLVKRTGEKVFLECVQDMDHENMFWYRQDPGLGLRLIYFSYDVKMKEKGDIPEGYSVSREKKERFSLILESASTNQTSMYLCASLGGYSPLHFGNGTRLTVT.